Each of the 25 T cell receptor beta chains below was sequenced from the same sample in a study of T cells in tuberculosis. Sequenced by immunoSEQ multiplex PCR; TCRdb stores in-frame clones only, minus some. This table holds around 35,000 clones, roughly 93% found once. Sample: PBMCs. These receptors all come from a donor between 10 and 35 years old with latent tuberculosis or without tuberculosis infection.

This rearrangement joins TRBV7-9 to TRBJ2-7; D is possibly TRBD2 (6 bases). Looked up from germline, CDR1 is SEHNR and CDR2 is FQNEAQ (reference sequence). This CDR3 is built from 13 residues. V lost 5 bases and J lost 8, with 16 bases in between. The CDR3 coding sequence is TGTGCCAGCAGCCACGACCTGGCGGGGAAGCAGTACTTC. Amino acids: CASSHDLAGKQYF.

V is TRBV7-6 and J is TRBJ1-5; D unresolved. Germline CDR1 reads SGHVS; CDR2 reads FNYEAQ. V was pared by 1 base and J by 5 bases, with 12 bases between. This CDR3 is built from 15 residues. In nucleotides, the CDR3 is TGTGCCAGCAGCTTAGTGAGGCCGGGTGATCAGCCCCAGCATTTT. This sequence encodes CASSLVRPGDQPQHF.

This rearrangement joins TRBV25-1 to TRBJ2-6; 8 bases are shared with TRBD1. Germline V gene data show CDR1 as MGHDK and CDR2 as SYGVNS. V lost 5 bases to trimming and J lost 1 base; unmatched junction nucleotides: 7. CDR3 length: 17 residues. CDR3 protein: CASSIGTGTSGANVLTF. In DNA, the CDR3 is TGTGCCAGCAGTATCGGGACAGGAACTTCTGGGGCCAACGTCCTGACTTTC.

V is TRBV7-6 and J is TRBJ1-5; D is possibly TRBD1 (5 bases). The V gene lost 0 bases and the J gene lost 8 bases, with 11 bases spanning the gap. The CDR3 length is 14 residues. Looked up from germline, CDR1 is SGHVS and CDR2 is FNYEAQ. CDR3 in amino acids: CASSLAEGTEPQHF. The CDR3 bases are TGTGCCAGCAGCTTAGCGGAGGGGACTGAGCCCCAGCATTTT.

The J gene is TRBJ1-1, the V gene TRBV5-1, with a weak D call TRBD1 (5 bases). CDR1 and CDR2 from the germline V gene are SGHRS and YFSETQ. V lost 4 bases, J lost 5 bases, and 15 bases lay in between. The CDR3 length is 14 residues. CDR3 loop: CASSLYSQGTEAFF. The CDR3 nucleotides read TGCGCCAGCAGCCTCTACTCCCAGGGAACTGAAGCTTTCTTT.

The rearrangement links TRBV10-3 to TRBJ1-2, with 9 bases lining up with TRBD1. The CDR3 covers 13 residues. Germline V CDR1 and CDR2: ENHRY, SYGVKD. V lost 6 bases and J lost 7; bases outside the gene matches: 6. The CDR3 bases are TGTGCCATCAGATTAACAGGGGGCTCTGGCTACACCTTC. Its translation is CAIRLTGGSGYTF.

The table lists this clone with a count of one. V gene TRBV5-1 combines with J gene TRBJ2-7; D perhaps matches TRBD1 (5 bases). Per the germline V gene, CDR1 is SGHRS and CDR2 is YFSETQ. Trimming stripped 2 bases from V and 5 bases from J, with 14 bases between. The CDR3 runs 14 residues. CDR3 sequence (DNA): TGCGCCAGCAGCTTCGGCAGGACACTGGACGAGCAGTACTTC. Amino acid sequence: CASSFGRTLDEQYF.

V and J are TRBV4-3 and TRBJ1-2; TRBD1 agrees at 12 bases. The CDR3 contains 16 residues. From germline, CDR1 is LGHNA and CDR2 YSLEER. With 0 bases clipped from V and 6 bases from J, the junction kept 5 bases outside the gene matches. CDR3 region: CASSQEGGTGGHGYTF. In DNA, the CDR3 is TGCGCCAGCAGCCAAGAAGGAGGGACAGGGGGCCATGGCTACACCTTC.

V usage is TRBV9 and J usage is TRBJ1-1, with unresolved D. The CDR3 is 14 amino acids. The V end was cut by 0 bases, the J end by 0 bases, with 6 bases between. CDR1 and CDR2 (germline): SGDLS, YYNGEE. In DNA, the CDR3 is TGTGCCAGCAGCGTAGGGGGAGTGAACACTGAAGCTTTCTTT. This gives the protein CASSVGGVNTEAFF.

The rearrangement uses TRBV5-6 and TRBJ1-6, with 8 bases aligning to TRBD1. Germline CDR1 is SGHDT and CDR2 is YYEEEE. The CDR3 spans 14 residues. With 4 bases clipped from V and 7 bases from J, the junction kept 4 bases outside the gene matches. The CDR3, as DNA: TGTGCCAGCAGCGCCCGGGACAGGAATTCACCCCTCCACTTT. It is translated as CASSARDRNSPLHF. Together with reference TRBV5-6 and TRBJ1-6, the CDR3 gives the full variable domain: DAGVTQSPTHLIKTRGQQVTLRCSPKSGHDTVSWYQQALGQGPQFIFQYYEEEERQRGNFPDRFSGHQFPNYSSELNVNALLLGDSALYLCASSARDRNSPLHFGNGTRLTVT.

The CDR3 DNA follows: TGCGCCAGCAGCTCCGGGACTAAAGCCGGGGAGCTGTTTTTT. Encoded protein: CASSSGTKAGELFF. This chain joins TRBV5-1 and TRBJ2-2; TRBD2 matches 7 bases. The J segment lost 6 bases and the V segment lost 3 bases, leaving 5 bases of the junction unmatched. The CDR3 contains 14 residues. Germline lookup yields CDR1 SGHRS and CDR2 YFSETQ.

This clone was observed a single time. The CDR3 spells CASSLGGKNIQYF. In DNA, the CDR3 is TGTGCCAGCAGCTTAGGAGGAAAAAACATTCAGTACTTC. The V gene is TRBV7-9, the J gene TRBJ2-4; no reliable D call. Germline CDR1 and CDR2: SEHNR and FQNEAQ (reference sequence). Trimming shortened V by 1 base and J by 4 bases, and 5 bases separated the two germline ends. This CDR3 is built from 13 residues.

This clone was found once. The chain couples TRBV7-2 to TRBJ2-1, with 7 bases matching TRBD1. This CDR3 has 16 residues. V shed 5 bases, J shed 5 bases, and the junction held 12 bases outside the gene matches. Germline-derived CDR1 and CDR2 are SGHTA and FQGNSA. The CDR3 protein is CASSVIQGFLDNEQFF. DNA for the CDR3: TGTGCCAGCAGCGTCATACAGGGGTTTCTGGACAATGAGCAGTTCTTC. The full variable domain, in which reference TRBV7-2 and TRBJ2-1 provide the parts outside the CDR3, is GAGVSQSPSNKVTEKGKDVELRCDPISGHTALYWYRQSLGQGLEFLIYFQGNSAPDKSGLPSDRFSAERTGGSVSTLTIQRTQQEDSAVYLCASSVIQGFLDNEQFFGPGTRLTVL.

The chain employs TRBV18 and TRBJ1-4; TRBD1 might be the D (5 bases). V dropped 3 bases and J dropped 7 bases, with 6 bases sitting between them. Germline CDR1 reads KGHSH; CDR2 reads LQKENI. This CDR3 is built from 12 residues. The CDR3 bases are TGTGCCAGCTCACCGACAGTTGAAAAACTGTTTTTT. This encodes CASSPTVEKLFF.

V gene TRBV4-1 combines with J gene TRBJ2-7; D remains unclear. CDR1 is MGHRA and CDR2 is YSYEKL in the germline V gene. V lost 1 base and J lost 2, with 12 bases in between. This CDR3 has 15 amino acids. The CDR3 DNA reads as TGCGCCAGCAGCCAAGTAGCCGAAACCGCCTACGAGCAGTACTTC. It specifies CASSQVAETAYEQYF.

The table lists this clone with a count of one. The rearrangement joins TRBV4-1 to TRBJ2-3; TRBD2 agrees at 7 bases. The V gene's germline CDR1 is MGHRA and CDR2 YSYEKL. The CDR3 sequence is 15 residues long. Germline trimming cut 6 bases from V and 2 bases from J; bases unmatched to any gene: 8. The CDR3 protein is CASSPRDYSTDTQYF. CDR3 nucleotide sequence: TGCGCCAGCAGTCCCCGGGACTACTCCACAGATACGCAGTATTTT.

This clone was seen just once. The chain combines TRBV5-1 with TRBJ1-3; weak D call: TRBD1 (5 bases). Trimming pared 4 bases from V and 3 bases from J, leaving 11 bases between. The CDR3 length is 14 residues. Per the germline V gene, CDR1 is SGHRS and CDR2 is YFSETQ. CDR3 sequence reads: CASSPGLFGNTIYF. CDR3 DNA: TGCGCCAGCAGCCCAGGGTTGTTTGGAAACACCATATATTTT.

The chain uses TRBV30 and TRBJ1-3; unclear D gene. In germline, CDR1 is GTSNPN, CDR2 SVGIG (reference sequence). The CDR3 consists of 13 residues. Trimming took 0 bases from V and 4 from J, leaving 7 bases between them. DNA for the CDR3: TGTGCCTGGAGTGTAGGAGGCGGAAACACCATATATTTT. It encodes CAWSVGGGNTIYF.

In the case of this clone: At the DNA level, this CDR3 is encoded by other sequences in the same sample as well. The rearrangement uses TRBV9 and TRBJ1-2; 7 positions agree with TRBD1. Trimming at V came to 0 bases and at J to 4 bases, leaving 3 bases not matched to a gene. Per germline, CDR1 SGDLS and CDR2 YYNGEE. The CDR3 has 14 amino acids. The CDR3 sequence: CASSVEAGGYGYTF. For the CDR3, the DNA is TGTGCCAGCAGCGTAGAGGCAGGGGGCTATGGCTACACCTTC.

The chain combines TRBV6-4 with TRBJ2-1; 12 bases map to TRBD2. The V gene end was trimmed by 6 bases and the J gene end by 5 bases; junction bases not matched to a gene: 2. CDR1 MRHNA and CDR2 SNTAGT come from the germline V gene. This CDR3 contains 14 residues. CDR3 nucleotides: TGTGCCAGCAGCCGACTAGCGGGGGACAATGAGCAGTTCTTC. This gives the protein CASSRLAGDNEQFF.

The chain carries TRBV25-1 and TRBJ2-7, with D maybe TRBD1 (5 bases). The V gene lost 0 bases and the J gene lost 4 bases, with 16 bases spanning the gap. Germline V lookup: CDR1 MGHDK, CDR2 SYGVNS. The CDR3 runs to 16 residues. In nucleotides, the CDR3 is TGTGCCAGCAGTGAATACAACCCGGACAAAGCGTACGAGCAGTACTTC. It yields the protein CASSEYNPDKAYEQYF.

This chain uses TRBV29-1 with TRBJ1-2, with TRBD1 matching 7 bases. V lost 6 bases to trimming and J lost 0 bases; unmatched junction nucleotides: 7. The CDR3 extends over 14 amino acids. Germline-derived CDR1 and CDR2 are SQVTM and ANQGSEA. This CDR3 is CSVSTGRANYGYTF. The CDR3 DNA is TGCAGCGTCTCGACAGGGCGGGCTAACTATGGCTACACCTTC.

V is TRBV29-1 and J is TRBJ2-7; 7 nucleotides align to TRBD1. CDR3 length: 13 residues. Germline CDR1 and CDR2: SQVTM and ANQGSEA. The V gene end was trimmed by 3 bases and the J gene end by 3 bases; junction bases not matched to a gene: 5. The CDR3 protein is CSVEVRGNYEQYF. DNA of the CDR3: TGCAGCGTTGAGGTCAGGGGGAACTACGAGCAGTACTTC.

The chain joins TRBV7-2 to TRBJ2-2; 10 bases line up with TRBD2. The junction had 5 bases not matched to a gene; V was cut back by 5 bases and J by 5 bases. Germline lookup yields CDR1 SGHTA and CDR2 FQGNSA. CDR3 size: 15 residues. DNA for the CDR3: TGTGCCAGCAGCCGGCTAGCGGGGGAAACCGGGGAGCTGTTTTTT. Translation: CASSRLAGETGELFF.

V gene TRBV27 combines with J gene TRBJ1-5; D ambiguous. V was cut by 5 bases and J by 0 bases, with 5 bases left in between. The V gene's germline CDR1 is MNHEY and CDR2 SMNVEV (reference sequence). This CDR3 contains 13 residues. CDR3 bases: TGTGCCAGCAGTCAGAATAGCAATCAGCCCCAGCATTTT. Amino acid sequence: CASSQNSNQPQHF.